This T cell receptor beta chain was captured by sequencing in a study of blood T cells in healthy people across ages. A sample-barcoded 5' primer and a J-beta primer mix were used in a second PCR of about 6 to 12 cycles. TCRdb fed the 5' RACE reads into MiXCR, producing one record per CDR3 protein. The sample includes 600,000 to 850,000 distinct CDR3 sequences, around 25% of them seen just once. Isolation of PBMCs gave at least 7 million cells per sample. Study findings and constraints: Across samples, TCR beta diversity tracked strongly with naive T cell percentage.

Notes on this clonotype: What it binds is unknown. Germline is not matched at one junction end, which may reflect a read error.

This CDR3 spans 11 amino acids. The V gene's germline CDR1 is SQVTM and CDR2 ANQGSEA. The sample was also linked to a second study, of T cells of mothers and their children. That paper states: Thymic selection shapes TCR recombination output in related pairs, and it does so similarly in unrelated pairs.

This sequence joins TRBV29-1 and TRBJ2-5; D remains ambiguous. Sequenced: blood. The clonotype comes from a boy aged 10-17 years in good health. The DNA for the CDR3 is TGCAGCGCTGAAACGCGGGAGACCCAGTACTTC. Translated: CSAETRETQYF.